This is a list of T cell receptor beta chains from one sample in a study of technical replicates of blood from a handful of donors. Here immunoSEQ multiplex PCR was the method, and the copy in TCRdb shows in-frame clones only, minus some. This sample carries 95,000 or so clones, roughly 95% of them seen once, and the ten largest clones take approximately 0.36%. The material sequenced was T cells isolated from PBMCs. These receptors were obtained from a human donor in good health. Both conserved end residues are part of each CDR3. The D gene is left open where the match is weak. Clone size, where shown, is once, few, many, or a class for clones that have expanded.

NA,TRBV10-2,TRBJ2-1,11,NA,TGCGCCAGCACCCATAGCTGGGAGCAGTTCTTC,CASTHSWEQFF
NA,TRBV14,TRBJ2-7,16,NA,TGTGCCAGCAGCCGGCCAAACCGGTGGGCTCCTGGGGAGCAGTACTTC,CASSRPNRWAPGEQYF
TRBD1,TRBV7-6,TRBJ2-7,18,NA,TGTGCCAGCAGCTTAGATATCGCCGGGACAGTCGGTTCCTACGAGCAGTACTTC,CASSLDIAGTVGSYEQYF
NA,TRBV4-3,TRBJ2-6,16,NA,TGCGCCAGCAGCCAAGAACAGATCTCTGGGGCCAACGTCCTGACTTTC,CASSQEQISGANVLTF
NA,TRBV2,TRBJ1-5,15,once,TGTGCCAGCAGGCCACAGGCATATAGCAATCAGCCCCAGCATTTT,CASRPQAYSNQPQHF
NA,TRBV4-1,TRBJ1-3,15,NA,TGCGCCAGCAGCCAAGATGAGGCGGCGGGAAACACCATATATTTT,CASSQDEAAGNTIYF
NA,TRBV14,TRBJ1-1,15,once,TGTGCCAGCAGCCATTTGGGGCTCTCGAACACTGAAGCTTTCTTT,CASSHLGLSNTEAFF
NA,TRBV2,TRBJ1-6,13,NA,TGTGCCAGCAGGCAGAACGCGGGGTCACCCCTCCACTTT,CASRQNAGSPLHF
TRBD1,TRBV6-1,TRBJ2-3,16,NA,TGTGCCAGCAGTGACCCTAGGGGACAGGGAACAGATACGCAGTATTTT,CASSDPRGQGTDTQYF
TRBD2,TRBV6-4,TRBJ2-4,16,once,TGTGCCAGCAACAGGACTAGCGGGAGGGCCAAAAACATTCAGTACTTC,CASNRTSGRAKNIQYF
NA,TRBV15,TRBJ2-7,13,NA,TGTGCCACCAGCAGAGCACGGGGGAACGAGCAGTACTTC,CATSRARGNEQYF
NA,TRBV10-1,TRBJ1-5,13,NA,TGCGCCAGCAGTGACAGGGGCAATCAGCCCCAGCATTTT,CASSDRGNQPQHF
TRBD1,TRBV6-1,TRBJ1-1,12,once,TGTGCCACCGAGGCAGGGGGGACTGAAGCTTTCTTT,CATEAGGTEAFF